This T cell receptor beta chain appears in the sequencing data of a study of T-cell memory formation after mild COVID-19. TCRdb itself ran the 5' RACE reads through MiXCR, one entry per CDR3 protein. The sample lists tens of thousands of distinct CDR3 sequences, about 14% seen once, with roughly a third in the top ten. With regard to this clonotype: Its antigen is unidentified.

Trimming removed 4 bases at V and 5 bases at J, with 13 bases between. Germline V gives CDR1 SGHRS, CDR2 YFSETQ. The CDR3 runs 14 residues. General observations from the study: Contracting CD4+ clones were located mainly in CM and EM, and CD8+ clones in EMRA.

Material for sequencing was PBMCs or a T cell subset sorted from them (not recorded which). The chain joins TRBV5-1 to TRBJ2-1; possibly TRBD2 for D (6 bases). The TCR originated in an adult woman who had mild COVID-19 (a few samples of this study predate the infection). Cell type and time point are not known. As DNA, the CDR3 is TGCGCCAGCAGCGGCGGGACTTTCGACAATGAGCAGTTCTTC. Its translation is CASSGGTFDNEQFF.